This is a list of T cell receptor beta chains from one sample in a study of identical twins. TCRdb re-called the 5' RACE reads through MiXCR, storing one row per CDR3 protein. The sample shows around 490,000 distinct CDR3 sequences, 12% to 15% of them seen only once. The same sample was also studied in work on yellow fever vaccine responses in identical twins.

The sample consisted of CD4+ T cells sorted from blood. The receptor set was obtained from a woman aged 18-30 years in good health. Both conserved end residues are part of each CDR3. A D gene is named only where the DNA matches it firmly. Only part of the rows carry a size: once, few, many, or a class if the clone is expanded.

J gene	V gene	clone size	D gene	CDR3 DNA	CDR3 protein
TRBJ2-7	TRBV14	few	NA	TGTGCCAGCAGCCCTCCAGGGGTTTCCTACGAGCAGTACTTC	CASSPPGVSYEQYF
TRBJ1-3	TRBV11-2	NA	TRBD1	TGTGCCAGCAGGGGGACAGGGTCGCCTGGAAACACCATATATTTT	CASRGTGSPGNTIYF
TRBJ2-1	TRBV12-5	NA	TRBD2	TGTGCTAGTGCTATCGACGGGGGGTCCTACAATGAGCAGTTCTTC	CASAIDGGSYNEQFF
TRBJ2-1	TRBV11-2	NA	NA	TGTGCCAGCAGCTTAGAATGGGGGAACTCCTACAATGAGCAGTTCTTC	CASSLEWGNSYNEQFF
TRBJ2-3	TRBV24-1	NA	NA	TGTGCCACCGGAGGGGGAGCGGCGCAGTATTTT	CATGGGAAQYF
TRBJ2-7	TRBV7-9	NA	NA	TGTGCCAGCGAGGGGGGCTACGAGCAGTACTTC	CASEGGYEQYF
TRBJ2-5	TRBV12-3/TRBV12-4	few	TRBD1	TGTGCCAGCAGTTCAAACACAGGGGCTTGGGGCCAAGAGACCCAGTACTTC	CASSSNTGAWGQETQYF
TRBJ2-7	TRBV28	few	TRBD2	TGTGCCACGCGGACTAGCGGCGAGCAGTACTTC	CATRTSGEQYF
TRBJ1-5	TRBV9	NA	NA	TGTGCCAGCAGCGCCACAGGGTCGAGCAATCAGCCCCAGCATTTT	CASSATGSSNQPQHF
TRBJ2-2	TRBV20-1	NA	TRBD2	TGCAGTGCTAGAGGGACTAGCGGGAACACCGGGGAGCTGTTTTTT	CSARGTSGNTGELFF
TRBJ1-5	TRBV12-3/TRBV12-4	NA	NA	TGTGCCAGCAGTTTCTCGGCCAACAATCAGCCCCAGCATTTT	CASSFSANNQPQHF
TRBJ2-6	TRBV6-5	NA	NA	TGTGCCAGCAGTTACGGCCCGGGGGGCAGAGCGACTGGGGCCAACGTCCTGACTTTC	CASSYGPGGRATGANVLTF
TRBJ2-2	TRBV7-7	NA	NA	TGTGCCAGCAGCAGCACTAGTAGGGAGTCCGGGGAGCTGTTTTTT	CASSSTSRESGELFF
TRBJ1-3	TRBV5-5	NA	NA	TGTGCCAGCAGCCACGGGGGCAGGTACTCTGGAAACACCATATATTTT	CASSHGGRYSGNTIYF
TRBJ1-1	TRBV5-1	many	NA	TGCGCCAGCAGCCCTCCGGGACTCAGCACTGAAGCTTTCTTT	CASSPPGLSTEAFF
TRBJ1-6	TRBV20-1	NA	NA	TGCAGTGCTAGTTGGTCGGGGGATGTTGATTCACCCCTCCACTTT	CSASWSGDVDSPLHF
TRBJ2-1	TRBV11-3	few	NA	TGTGCCAGCAGCCCTAGTGATACATTCAACAATGAGCAGTTCTTC	CASSPSDTFNNEQFF
TRBJ1-6	TRBV5-6	few	TRBD1	TGTGCCAGCAGCTTCCACACCGGGACAGGGGGTTCACCCCTCCACTTT	CASSFHTGTGGSPLHF
TRBJ2-1	TRBV7-9	NA	TRBD1	TGTGCCAGCAGCTACGGACAGGGGAATTATGAGCAGTTCTTC	CASSYGQGNYEQFF
TRBJ2-2	TRBV5-1	NA	NA	TGCGCCAGCAGCTTGTGGGGCCCGCTGGCGGAGGGCCTGACCGGGGAGCTGTTTTTT	CASSLWGPLAEGLTGELFF
TRBJ2-3	TRBV24-1	few	NA	TGTGCCACCAGCCGACGACAGACCACAGATACGCAGTATTTT	CATSRRQTTDTQYF
TRBJ1-3	TRBV12-5	NA	NA	TGTGCTAGTGGTGATTCCCTCTCTGGAAACACCATATATTTT	CASGDSLSGNTIYF
TRBJ2-7	TRBV20-1	few	NA	TGCAGTGCTGATAATACCTACGAGCAGTACTTC	CSADNTYEQYF
TRBJ2-1	TRBV18	few	NA	TGTGCCAGCTCACCAACTATAGGGGGCAATGAGCAGTTCTTC	CASSPTIGGNEQFF
TRBJ1-2	TRBV19	few	NA	TGTGCCAGTAGTATTGTCACACCAAACTATGGCTACACCTTC	CASSIVTPNYGYTF
TRBJ1-5	TRBV7-2	many	NA	TGTGCCTCGGCGTGGTCAAACAATCAGCCCCAGCATTTT	CASAWSNNQPQHF
TRBJ2-1	TRBV3-1	NA	TRBD2	TGTGCCAGCAGCCAAGGCCCCGGACTAGCGTCCCCAGGGGATAACTCCTACAATGAGCAGTTCTTC	CASSQGPGLASPGDNSYNEQFF
TRBJ2-2	TRBV24-1	few	NA	TGTGCCACCAGTGGCGCCATCCCAGCGAACACCGGGGAGCTGTTTTTT	CATSGAIPANTGELFF
TRBJ1-1	TRBV5-1	few	TRBD1	TGCGCCAGTCGGACAGGGGAGGATACTGAAGCTTTCTTT	CASRTGEDTEAFF
TRBJ2-1	TRBV12-3/TRBV12-4	few	NA	TGTGCCAGCAGTCCAGGGTTTGGCAATGAGCAGTTCTTC	CASSPGFGNEQFF
TRBJ2-5	TRBV6-5	few	NA	TGTGCCAGCAGTTACCGAGCGAGGGAGACCCAGTACTTC	CASSYRARETQYF
TRBJ1-3	TRBV14	NA	NA	TGTGCCAGCAGCCCCGGAACAGGGTTTGGAAACACCATATATTTT	CASSPGTGFGNTIYF
TRBJ2-1	TRBV29-1	few	NA	TGCAGCGGTGAGGGAGGGGGCAATGAGCAGTTCTTC	CSGEGGGNEQFF
TRBJ2-1	TRBV28	few	TRBD2	TGTGCCAGCACTGCGGGAGGCGTAGGATACAATGAGCAGTTCTTC	CASTAGGVGYNEQFF
TRBJ2-1	TRBV25-1	NA	NA	TGTGCCAGCAACCAATGGAACAATGAGCAGTTCTTC	CASNQWNNEQFF
TRBJ1-2	TRBV3-1	few	TRBD1	TGTGCCAGCAGCCCTTACCCGGGACAGGACTATGGCTACACCTTC	CASSPYPGQDYGYTF
TRBJ2-1	TRBV2	NA	NA	TGTGCCAGCAGTCTCTTCTTAAGGGAGCAGTTCTTC	CASSLFLREQFF
TRBJ2-7	TRBV10-3	NA	TRBD2	TGTGCCATCAGTGATCAGCGGGAGGCTCTCTACGAGCAGTACTTC	CAISDQREALYEQYF
TRBJ2-1	TRBV12-3/TRBV12-4	many	TRBD2	TGTGCCTCGGGGGGGGACTACAATGAGCAGTTCTTC	CASGGDYNEQFF
TRBJ2-1	TRBV29-1	NA	TRBD2	TGCAGCGTTGATGGGCGGGGGGGCCTCGTCAATGAGCAGTTCTTC	CSVDGRGGLVNEQFF
TRBJ2-3	TRBV7-6	NA	TRBD2	TGTGCCAGCAGCTTAGTCGGGGGGGCTAGTTTCCATACGCAGTATTTT	CASSLVGGASFHTQYF
TRBJ2-5	TRBV19	NA	TRBD1	TGTGCCAGTAAAATGACAGGGGAAGAGACCCAGTACTTC	CASKMTGEETQYF
TRBJ2-1	TRBV28	few	NA	TGTGCCAGCAGGAAAAACCGGGAATTCGCCTACAATGAGCAGTTCTTC	CASRKNREFAYNEQFF
TRBJ1-2	TRBV20-1	NA	TRBD1	TGCAGTGCTAGTGACAGGGACAGACATGGCTACACCTTC	CSASDRDRHGYTF
TRBJ2-4	TRBV29-1	NA	TRBD2	TGCAGCGTTGGGGAGGGACTCCTTCAGTACTTC	CSVGEGLLQYF
TRBJ2-2	TRBV19	NA	NA	TGTGCCAGTAGTATTCGGCAGACGAACACCGGGGAGCTGTTTTTT	CASSIRQTNTGELFF
TRBJ1-2	TRBV7-9	few	NA	TGTGCCAGCAGCTTAGCCAAACCGGAGGGCTACACCTTC	CASSLAKPEGYTF
TRBJ1-6	TRBV5-1	many	NA	TGCGCCAGCAGCCCTACTACAGACAGGTTCCAGTCACCCCTCCACTTT	CASSPTTDRFQSPLHF
TRBJ2-5	TRBV3-1	NA	NA	TGTGCCAGCAGCCCATCATTTTCAGGGCAGACCCAGTACTTC	CASSPSFSGQTQYF
TRBJ2-3	TRBV20-1	NA	TRBD2	TGCAGTGCTAGAGGGGCGGGGGGCTACACAGATACGCAGTATTTT	CSARGAGGYTDTQYF
TRBJ1-1	TRBV11-2	NA	NA	TGTGCCACCCGGCTGGGGTTGGGCACTGAAGCTTTCTTT	CATRLGLGTEAFF